Presented here are 18 T cell receptor beta chains from one specimen sequenced in a study of blood T cells in healthy people across ages. Primers used in a second PCR of roughly 7 to 12 cycles were a sample-barcoded 5' primer and a J-beta primer mix. TCRdb independently ran MiXCR on the 5' RACE reads; one entry per CDR3 protein. Counted here are over 600,000 distinct CDR3 sequences, roughly two fifths occurring once; the ten biggest clones make up approximately 31%. Sample: blood. All receptors come from an elderly man in good health.

The chain couples TRBV27 to TRBJ2-4; TRBD1 matches at 7 bases. The DNA end favors TRBJ2-7, so the J call may be wrong. The CDR3 has 15 amino acids. Germline-derived CDR1 and CDR2 are MNHEY and SMNVEV (reference sequence). Here the CDR3 reads CASRLGQLLTYEQYF. The CDR3 DNA reads TGTGCCAGCAGGTTGGGACAGTTACTCACCTACGAGCAGTACTTC.

This clonotype was counted only a few times. The V and J genes are TRBV29-1 and TRBJ2-3, with D possibly being TRBD1 (6 bases). Germline CDR1 is SQVTM and CDR2 is ANQGSEA. The ends were cut back, 7 bases at V and 2 bases at J, with 19 bases in the middle. CDR3 length equals 15 residues. The CDR3 DNA is TGCAGCGCCAAACCCGCAGGGGCCAACACAGATACGCAGTATTTT. Protein: CSAKPAGANTDTQYF.

The V gene is TRBV9, the J gene TRBJ1-6; TRBD1 agrees at 7 bases. Germline CDR1 and CDR2: SGDLS and YYNGEE. With V trimmed by 3 bases and J by 6 bases, 6 bases remained unmatched. This CDR3 is built from 15 residues. The CDR3 nucleotides read TGTGCCAGCAGCGCCCGGGACAGCCGTAATTCACCCCTCCACTTT. Its protein is CASSARDSRNSPLHF.

This chain connects TRBV21-1 to TRBJ2-1; the DNA was not compared with TRBD1, the D call given in the table. TRBV21-1 is labeled a pseudogene. This CDR3 has 16 residues. CDR3 in DNA: TGTGCCAGCAGCGCGGGACAGTGGGTCACCTACAATGAGCAGTTCTTC. Its translation: CASSAGQWVTYNEQFF.

The genes are TRBV4-1 and TRBJ2-7; D is possibly TRBD2 (5 bases). From germline, CDR1 is MGHRA and CDR2 YSYEKL. The CDR3 has 16 amino acids. The V and J ends lost 1 base and 1 base respectively, with 14 bases between them. CDR3 coding DNA: TGCGCCAGCAGCCAAGCACCGGGATCACTGTCCTACGAGCAGTACTTC. Its translation: CASSQAPGSLSYEQYF.

This clonotype occurred a few times. At one of its ends the junction is not consistent with the germline gene, which may arise from a read error. The chain carries TRBV28 and TRBJ1-6, with a weak D call TRBD1 (5 bases). Per the germline V gene, CDR1 is MDHEN and CDR2 is SYDVKM. The CDR3 is 18 residues long. CDR3 residues: CASSPLTGGVGYNSPPHF. In DNA, the CDR3 is TGTGCCAGCAGTCCCCTAACCGGGGGAGTGGGATATAATTCACCCCCCCACTTT.

This chain connects TRBV9 to TRBJ2-3, with 9 positions matching TRBD2. Trimming removed 3 bases from V and 1 base from J; junction bases left unmatched: 6. The CDR3 has 16 residues. The germline CDR1 and CDR2 sequences are SGDLS and YYNGEE. The CDR3 DNA follows: TGTGCCAGCAGCGCTTTTGAGCGGGAGGGCACAGATACGCAGTATTTT. Translating it yields CASSAFEREGTDTQYF. Looking up the rest from reference TRBV9 and TRBJ2-3 gives the full variable domain: DSGVTQTPKHLITATGQRVTLRCSPRSGDLSVYWYQQSLDQGLQFLIQYYNGEERAKGNILERFSAQQFPDLHSELNLSSLELGDSALYFCASSAFEREGTDTQYFGPGTRLTVL.

This clonotype was counted only a few times. V is TRBV10-3 and J is TRBJ2-7; TRBD1 matches 8 bases. CDR3 length: 16 amino acids. V lost 4 bases, J lost 2 bases, and 10 bases stayed unmatched. CDR1 is ENHRY, CDR2 SYGVKD, per germline. This CDR3 reads CAISASPGTGTYEQYF. CDR3 DNA sequence: TGTGCCATCAGTGCATCCCCCGGGACAGGCACCTACGAGCAGTACTTC.

This chain connects TRBV3-1 to TRBJ2-1, with D uncertain. V was shortened by 2 bases and J by 7 bases, with 6 bases between the two germline ends. The germline gives CDR1 LGHDT, CDR2 YNNKEL (reference sequence). This CDR3 is built from 12 residues. The CDR3 spells CASSQFGNEQFF. In DNA form, the CDR3 reads TGTGCCAGCAGCCAATTCGGGAATGAGCAGTTCTTC.

The chain has TRBV6-2 or TRBV6-3 and TRBJ2-4; D not resolved. The DNA matches TRBJ2-7 better at its end, which makes the J call doubtful. From germline, CDR1 is MNHEY and CDR2 SVGEGT. The CDR3 consists of 12 residues. CDR3 DNA sequence: TGTGCCAGCAGCCCTGGGTCGAACGAGCAGTACTTC. This translates into CASSPGSNEQYF.

This clonotype was seen more than once but under ten times. The V and J genes are TRBV6-5 and TRBJ2-5, with TRBD2 identical over 8 bases. The J segment lost 2 bases and the V segment lost 6 bases, leaving 11 bases of the junction unmatched. Germline CDR1 reads MNHEY; CDR2 reads SVGAGI. CDR3 size: 16 residues. This CDR3 reads CASSRTSGGLQETQYF. CDR3 nucleotides: TGTGCCAGCAGCCGTACTAGCGGAGGGCTACAAGAGACCCAGTACTTC.

The table lists this clonotype with a few counts. This chain links TRBV7-2 with TRBJ2-3; TRBD2 might be the D (5 bases). The V end lost 5 bases, the J end lost 2 bases, and 20 bases lay between the germline ends. The CDR3 is 17 amino acids. Germline V gives CDR1 SGHTA, CDR2 FQGNSA. The CDR3 nucleotides are TGTGCCAGCAGCGGACTCATAGCCGGATCAATCACAGATACGCAGTATTTT. This encodes CASSGLIAGSITDTQYF.

This clonotype was seen repeatedly, ten times or more. The chain joins TRBV15 to TRBJ2-4; perhaps D is TRBD1 or TRBD2 (7 bases each). CDR1 is LNHNV and CDR2 is YYDKDF in the germline V gene (reference sequence). This CDR3 is 19 amino acids long. Trimming took off 0 bases at V and 9 bases at J, with 27 bases between the two ends. CDR3 nucleotide sequence: TGTGCCACCAGCAGAGATACAGGGGAGGGTTATGATGGTCTTAGCATTCAGTACTTC. It codes for CATSRDTGEGYDGLSIQYF. Looking up the rest from reference TRBV15 and TRBJ2-4 gives the full variable domain: DAMVIQNPRYQVTQFGKPVTLSCSQTLNHNVMYWYQQKSSQAPKLLFHYYDKDFNNEADTPDNFQSRRPNTSFCFLDIRSPGLGDTAMYLCATSRDTGEGYDGLSIQYFGAGTRLSVL.

V gene TRBV28 combines with J gene TRBJ2-5; 11 bases match TRBD2. V shed 4 bases, J shed 7 bases, and the junction held 14 bases outside the gene matches. CDR1 and CDR2 from the germline V gene are MDHEN and SYDVKM. This CDR3 is 17 amino acids long. CDR3 nucleotides: TGTGCCAGCAGTTCCTGGGCTAGCGGGGGGCCCGTAGTGACCCAGTACTTC. It encodes CASSSWASGGPVVTQYF.

There are a few counts of this clonotype. This rearrangement joins TRBV20-1 to TRBJ1-6; a possible D gene is TRBD1 (5 bases). The CDR3 is 13 amino acids. Germline V gene lookup returns CDR1 DFQATT and CDR2 SNEGSKA (reference sequence). With 0 bases removed from V and 14 bases from J, the gap between germline ends came to 14 bases. The CDR3 region has the DNA TGCAGTGCTAGAGATTTCGGGGGTGAGGCCCTCCACTTT. This gives the protein CSARDFGGEALHF.

The V and J genes are TRBV7-8 and TRBJ2-3, with D possibly TRBD1 on 6 matching bases. Trimming removed 5 bases at V and 4 bases at J, with 16 bases between. Germline CDR1 reads SGHVS; CDR2 reads FQNEAQ. CDR3 size: 15 residues. The CDR3, as DNA: TGTGCCAGCAGCCCCTGGGGGCAGATGGCAGATACGCAGTATTTT. Protein sequence: CASSPWGQMADTQYF.

The chain couples TRBV20-1 to TRBJ1-2; possible D gene TRBD1, 5 bases. Germline CDR1 reads DFQATT; CDR2 reads SNEGSKA (reference sequence). CDR3 size: 14 residues. The germline V and J ends were trimmed by 6 bases and 0 bases, with 14 bases remaining between them. The CDR3 reads CSATPGRTNYGYTF. CDR3 coding DNA: TGCAGTGCAACTCCGGGACGGACTAACTATGGCTACACCTTC.

This chain connects TRBV7-8 to TRBJ2-2; 10 positions agree with TRBD2. CDR3 length: 16 residues. Trimming at V came to 5 bases and at J to 2 bases, leaving 5 bases not matched to a gene. Germline CDR1 reads SGHVS; CDR2 reads FQNEAQ. CDR3 DNA sequence: TGTGCCAGCAGCCGCCTAGCGGGAGACAACACCGGGGAGCTGTTTTTT. Residues: CASSRLAGDNTGELFF. Full variable domain (missing parts from reference TRBV7-8 and TRBJ2-2): GAGVSQSPRYKVAKRGQDVALRCDPISGHVSLFWYQQALGQGPEFLTYFQNEAQLDKSGLPSDRFFAERPEGSVSTLKIQRTQQEDSAVYLCASSRLAGDNTGELFFGEGSRLTVL.